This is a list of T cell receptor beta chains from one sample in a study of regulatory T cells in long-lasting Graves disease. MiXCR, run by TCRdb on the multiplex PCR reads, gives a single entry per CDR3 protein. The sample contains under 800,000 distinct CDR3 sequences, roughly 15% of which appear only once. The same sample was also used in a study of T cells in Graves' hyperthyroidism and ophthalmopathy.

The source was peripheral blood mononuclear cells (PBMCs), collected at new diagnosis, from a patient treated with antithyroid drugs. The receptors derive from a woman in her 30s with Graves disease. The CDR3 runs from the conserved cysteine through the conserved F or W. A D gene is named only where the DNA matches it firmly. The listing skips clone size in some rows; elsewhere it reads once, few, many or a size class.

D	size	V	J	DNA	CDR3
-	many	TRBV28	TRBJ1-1	TGTGCCAGCAGTTTACGGCGGAGGCGCATGAACACTGAAGCTTTCTTT	CASSLRRRRMNTEAFF
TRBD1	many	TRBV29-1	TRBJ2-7	TGCAGCCCCCGGACAGGGGTAGGGTACGAGCAGTACTTC	CSPRTGVGYEQYF
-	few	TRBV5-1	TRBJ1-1	TGCGCCAGCAGCCAGGACGATATGAACACTGAAGCTTTCTTT	CASSQDDMNTEAFF
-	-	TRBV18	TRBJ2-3	TGTGCCAGCTCACCAAAGGGCCCCACAGATACGCAGTATTTT	CASSPKGPTDTQYF
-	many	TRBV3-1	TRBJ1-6	TGTGCCAGCAGCCAAGAGAGCAGGGATAATTCACCCCTCCACTTT	CASSQESRDNSPLHF
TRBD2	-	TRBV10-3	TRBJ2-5	TGTGCCATCAGTGAGTCCCTAGCGGGAGAGACCCAGTACTTC	CAISESLAGETQYF
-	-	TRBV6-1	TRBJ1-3	TGTGCCAGCTGGGGGGGGGACTCTGGAAACACCATATATTTT	CASWGGDSGNTIYF
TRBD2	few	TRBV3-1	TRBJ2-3	TGTGCCAGAGGGACTAGCGGGATAAGGGGGACAGATACGCAGTATTTT	CARGTSGIRGTDTQYF
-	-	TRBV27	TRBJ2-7	TGTGCCAGCAGTTTATCGTTCAGGAGTGTCTACGAGCAGTACTTC	CASSLSFRSVYEQYF
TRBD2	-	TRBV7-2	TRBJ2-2	TGTGCCAGCAGCCTCCAACCGGGGGGAACGAACACCGGGGAGCTGTTTTTT	CASSLQPGGTNTGELFF
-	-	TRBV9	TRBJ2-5	TGTGCCAGCAGCGTGGGCCACCAAGAGACCCAGTACTTC	CASSVGHQETQYF
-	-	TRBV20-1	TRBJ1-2	TGCAGTGCTAGTCTTGGTGGCTATGGCTACACCTTC	CSASLGGYGYTF
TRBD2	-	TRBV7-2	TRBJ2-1	TGTGCTAGCAGCTTAGTGGCGGGAGCGGGGCATGAGCAGTTCTTC	CASSLVAGAGHEQFF
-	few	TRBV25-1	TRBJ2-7	TGTGCCAGCAGTGAATTAAGGACGACGTCCTACGAGCAGTACTTC	CASSELRTTSYEQYF
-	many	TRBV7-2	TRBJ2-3	TGTGCCAGCAGCTTAAGGGCGGGGGCGCAAGATACGCAGTATTTT	CASSLRAGAQDTQYF
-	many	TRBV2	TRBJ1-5	TGTGCCAGCAAGGGTCCAGGGGAACAGCCCCAGCATTTT	CASKGPGEQPQHF
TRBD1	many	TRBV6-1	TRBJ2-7	TGTGCCAGCAGCCCGGGACAGGGCCAAACCTACGAGCAGTACTTC	CASSPGQGQTYEQYF
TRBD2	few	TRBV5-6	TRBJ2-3	TGTGCCAGCAGCTTAGGTAGCGGGAGCTTAGATACGCAGTATTTT	CASSLGSGSLDTQYF
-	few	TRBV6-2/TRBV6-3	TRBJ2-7	TGTGCCAGCAGCCGGGTAGATTCCTACGAGCAGTACTTC	CASSRVDSYEQYF
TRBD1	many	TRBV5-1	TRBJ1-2	TGCGCCAGCAGCCAGACAGGGGATGATGGCTACACCTTC	CASSQTGDDGYTF
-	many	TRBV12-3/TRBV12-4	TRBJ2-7	TGTGCCAGCAGTTTAGGGGCCTTTATGACTAGTTCCTTGCTCGAGCAGTACTTC	CASSLGAFMTSSLLEQYF
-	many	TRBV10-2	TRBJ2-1	TGCGCCAGCAGTGGTAGGGGACTCGGAGAGCAGTTCTTC	CASSGRGLGEQFF
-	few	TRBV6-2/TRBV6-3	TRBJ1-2	TGTGCCAGCAGTTACTGGGGCAGGGTTGGCTACACCTTC	CASSYWGRVGYTF
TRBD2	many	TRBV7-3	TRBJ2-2	TGTGCCAGCAGACACAGTAGCGGGGTGAACACCGGGGAGCTGTTTTTT	CASRHSSGVNTGELFF
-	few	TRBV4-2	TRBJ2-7	TGTGCCAGCAGCTCCCGTTGGGGACCCTACGAGCAGTACTTC	CASSSRWGPYEQYF
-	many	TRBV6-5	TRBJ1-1	TGTGCCAGCAGTTCCGGACACACTGAAGCTTTCTTT	CASSSGHTEAFF
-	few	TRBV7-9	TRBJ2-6	TGTGCCAGCAGCTTGTGGGCCACTCTTTCTGGGGCCAACGTCCTGACTTTC	CASSLWATLSGANVLTF
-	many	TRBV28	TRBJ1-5	TGTGCCAGCAGGCCACCGGGGCGAAATCAGCCCCAGCATTTT	CASRPPGRNQPQHF
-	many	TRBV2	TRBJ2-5	TGTGCCAGCAGCGCTCTCGTGGGGCTTGAGACCCAGTACTTC	CASSALVGLETQYF
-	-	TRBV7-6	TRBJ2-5	TGTGCCAGCAGCCATGGAGCTAAAGAGACCCAGTACTTC	CASSHGAKETQYF
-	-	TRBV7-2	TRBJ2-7	TGTGCCAGCACGGCCTGGGGGTACGAGCAGTACTTC	CASTAWGYEQYF
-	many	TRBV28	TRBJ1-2	TGTGCCAGCTCACCACCGGGTGGTGGCTACACCTTC	CASSPPGGGYTF
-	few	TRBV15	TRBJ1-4	TGTGCCACCAGCAGAGATGTGGCCAGGCCTACAACTAATGAAAAACTGTTTTTT	CATSRDVARPTTNEKLFF
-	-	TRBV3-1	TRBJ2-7	TGTGCCAGCAGCCAAGGTAATAGTGGGAACTCCTACGAGCAGTACTTC	CASSQGNSGNSYEQYF
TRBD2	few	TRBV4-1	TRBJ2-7	TGCGCCAGTTCGTACGGACTAGCGGGAGACGAGCAGTACTTC	CASSYGLAGDEQYF
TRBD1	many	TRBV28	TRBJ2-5	TGTGCCAGCAGGGGGACAGGGAACCAAGAGACCCAGTACTTC	CASRGTGNQETQYF
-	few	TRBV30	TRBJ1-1	TGTGCCTGGAGCGAGGGGAGAATGAACACTGAAGCTTTCTTT	CAWSEGRMNTEAFF
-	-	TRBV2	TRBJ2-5	TGTGCTATGGGAGAGACCCAGTACTTC	CAMGETQYF
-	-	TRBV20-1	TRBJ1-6	TGCAGTGCTGGCCAAACCAATTCACCCCTCCACTTT	CSAGQTNSPLHF
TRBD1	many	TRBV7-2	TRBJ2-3	TGTGCCAGCAGCTCCTCCCGCACCGGGACAGGGCAGTATTTT	CASSSSRTGTGQYF
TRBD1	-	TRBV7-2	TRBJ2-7	TGTGCCAGCAGCTCACAGGGGGTCATATTAGAGCAGTACTTC	CASSSQGVILEQYF
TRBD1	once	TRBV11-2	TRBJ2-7	TGTGCCAGCAGCCAAGTGGGGACAGGGGTCCACGAGCAGTACTTC	CASSQVGTGVHEQYF
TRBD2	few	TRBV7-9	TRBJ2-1	TGTGCCAGCAGCGCACCGGGACTAGCGGGAGCCAATGAGCAGTTCTTC	CASSAPGLAGANEQFF
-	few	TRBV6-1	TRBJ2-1	TGTGCCAGCAGACACGACAGCGTAACTAACAATGAGCAGTTCTTC	CASRHDSVTNNEQFF
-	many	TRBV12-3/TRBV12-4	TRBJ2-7	TGTGCCAGCAGTTCTTCAATGGGTTACGAGCAGTACTTC	CASSSSMGYEQYF
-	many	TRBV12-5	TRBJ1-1	TGTGCTAGTGGTTTGGCCCAAGGGGGGATGACTGAAGCTTTCTTT	CASGLAQGGMTEAFF
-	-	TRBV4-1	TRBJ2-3	TGCGCCAGCAGCCAAGTCCACAGGGTACCTACGCAGTATTTT	CASSQVHRVPTQYF
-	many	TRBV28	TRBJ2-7	TGTGCCAGCAGGTCCGGAGCAGGTTGGACCTACGAGCAGTACTTC	CASRSGAGWTYEQYF
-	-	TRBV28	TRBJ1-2	TGTGCCAGCAGCCTAACAGTGATAAGGGGCTATGGCTACACCTTC	CASSLTVIRGYGYTF
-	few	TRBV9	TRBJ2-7	TGTGCCAGCAGCAGGCAGGACAGCCGCTACGAGCAGTACTTC	CASSRQDSRYEQYF
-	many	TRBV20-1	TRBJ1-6	TGCAGTGCCCCAGAAATCGCGGGGAATTCACCCCTCCACTTT	CSAPEIAGNSPLHF
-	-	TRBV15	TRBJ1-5	TGTGCCACCAGCAGAGCTGGCACAACTAGCAATCAGCCCCAGCATTTT	CATSRAGTTSNQPQHF